A selection of T cell receptor beta chains follows, all from one sample in a study of T cells in Graves' hyperthyroidism and ophthalmopathy. TCRdb re-derived calls from the multiplex PCR reads in MiXCR, one entry per CDR3 protein. This sample has about 52,000 distinct CDR3 sequences, with about half found just once. The source material was blood. The receptors stem from a woman in her fifties or sixties with Graves' ophthalmopathy. Both conserved end residues are part of each CDR3. The order of the fields is V gene, J gene, CDR3 protein.

TRBV19	TRBJ2-7	CASSGGGLSYEQYF
TRBV7-3	TRBJ2-7	CASSPGDRGAYEQYF
TRBV11-3	TRBJ2-1	CASSLPGLADNEQFF
TRBV2	TRBJ2-3	CASTVADTQYF
TRBV7-6	TRBJ1-3	CASSLRAGVSGNTIYF
TRBV19	TRBJ1-1	CASGTGETEAFF
TRBV7-9	TRBJ2-5	CASSFGVAGGETQYF
TRBV2	TRBJ2-5	CAKQLNRGGAETQYF
TRBV7-2	TRBJ2-1	CASSTGHYNKQFF
TRBV7-9	TRBJ2-7	CAIETEHYEQYF
TRBV24-1	TRBJ1-2	CATSDRTEYYGYTF
TRBV7-2	TRBJ2-1	CASSERGSSYNEQFF
TRBV6-1	TRBJ2-7	CASSEILLAEIQVHEQYF
TRBV5-1	TRBJ1-1	CASSQTGTEALF
TRBV12-5	TRBJ1-1	CASGLGHVNTEAFF
TRBV19	TRBJ1-5	CASSEGRGSINQPQHF
TRBV19	TRBJ2-1	CASSLTGGNEQFF
TRBV5-1	TRBJ1-2	CASSLEQGTTGYTF
TRBV19	TRBJ2-7	CASSSTASYEQYF
TRBV6-1	TRBJ1-6	CASSEAGRGHSPLHF
TRBV20-1	TRBJ2-7	CSASLGTSGGYEQYF
TRBV20-1	TRBJ1-5	CSARDSGSNQPQHF
TRBV5-1	TRBJ2-3	CASSFYICSAKLAGGSDTQYF